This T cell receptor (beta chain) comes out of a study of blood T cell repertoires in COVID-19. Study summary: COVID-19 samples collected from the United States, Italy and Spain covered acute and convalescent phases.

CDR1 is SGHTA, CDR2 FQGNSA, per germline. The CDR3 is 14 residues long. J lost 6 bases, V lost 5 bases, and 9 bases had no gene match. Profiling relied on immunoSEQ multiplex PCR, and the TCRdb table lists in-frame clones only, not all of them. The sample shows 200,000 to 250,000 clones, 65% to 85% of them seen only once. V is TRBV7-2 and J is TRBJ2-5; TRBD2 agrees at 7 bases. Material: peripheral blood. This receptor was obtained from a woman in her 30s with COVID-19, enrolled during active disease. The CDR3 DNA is TGTGCCAGCAGCCCCCAGGGAGGGCAGAAGACCCAGTACTTC. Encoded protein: CASSPQGGQKTQYF. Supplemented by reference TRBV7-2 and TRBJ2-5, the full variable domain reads GAGVSQSPSNKVTEKGKDVELRCDPISGHTALYWYRQSLGQGLEFLIYFQGNSAPDKSGLPSDRFSAERTGGSVSTLTIQRTQQEDSAVYLCASSPQGGQKTQYFGPGTRLLVL.